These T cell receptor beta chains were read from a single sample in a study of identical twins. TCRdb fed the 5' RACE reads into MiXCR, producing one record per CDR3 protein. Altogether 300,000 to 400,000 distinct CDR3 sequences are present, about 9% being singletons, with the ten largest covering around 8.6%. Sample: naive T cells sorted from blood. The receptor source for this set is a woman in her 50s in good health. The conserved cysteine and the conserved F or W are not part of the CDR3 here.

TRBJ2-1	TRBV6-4	ASSREHNNEQF
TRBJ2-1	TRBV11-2	ASSLGTGIYNEQF
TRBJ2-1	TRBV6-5	ASTKIGVNNEQF
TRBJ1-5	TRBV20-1	SARQNNQPQH
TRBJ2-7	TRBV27	ASSSRTSGRSYEQY
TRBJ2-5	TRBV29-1	SVESGVETQY
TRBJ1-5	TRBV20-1	SARVQAGQPQH
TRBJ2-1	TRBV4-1	ASSQLNNEQF
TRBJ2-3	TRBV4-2	ASSQVTSGRDSTDTQY
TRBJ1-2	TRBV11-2	ASSLGKLNYGYT
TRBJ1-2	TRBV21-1	GGANYGYT
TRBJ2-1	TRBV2	ASGRLGTSGAGQF
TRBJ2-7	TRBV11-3	ASSRSGSTYEQY
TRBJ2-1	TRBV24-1	ATTGTSGNNEQF
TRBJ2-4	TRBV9	ASSVGGEKNIQY
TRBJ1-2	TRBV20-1	SAPGGGANYGYT
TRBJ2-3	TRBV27	ASSSRTDSTSTDTQY
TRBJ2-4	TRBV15	ATSRDLAENIQY
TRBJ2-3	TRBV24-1	ATSDLPSGGPSTDTQY
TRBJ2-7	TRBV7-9	ASSLVGVTHYEQY
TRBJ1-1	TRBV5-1	ASSLAGQSGTEAF
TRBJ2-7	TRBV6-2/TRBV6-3	ASDRGYEQY
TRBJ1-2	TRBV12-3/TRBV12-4	ASSRPKQGNYGYT
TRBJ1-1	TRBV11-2	ASSLTPTGNTEAF
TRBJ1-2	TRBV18	ASSPTRTGASYGYT
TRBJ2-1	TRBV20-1	SARGHRLGEQF
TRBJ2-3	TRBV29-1	SVTGLAGASGGDTQY
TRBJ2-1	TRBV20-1	SARGGTSGYNEQF
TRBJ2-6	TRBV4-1	ASSQDWGANVLT
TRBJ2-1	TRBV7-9	ASSWKPGGKDNEQF
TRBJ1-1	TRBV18	ASSSQSGGGTEAF
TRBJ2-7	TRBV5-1	ASSLPTGRDEQY
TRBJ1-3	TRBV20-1	SAAQGFNTIY
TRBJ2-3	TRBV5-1	ASNTDTQY
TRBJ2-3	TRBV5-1	ASSLGLRDSTDTQY
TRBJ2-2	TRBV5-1	ASSGSASNTGELF
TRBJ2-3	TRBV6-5	ASSFGQGASDTQY
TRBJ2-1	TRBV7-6	ASSFVAESSYNEQF
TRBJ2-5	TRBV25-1	ASSDPTGFQETQY
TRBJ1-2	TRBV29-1	SVVGGGGYT
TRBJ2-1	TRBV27	ASSLRFLAGGPRNEQF